This T cell receptor (beta chain) was documented in a study of shared clonotypes between healthy human individuals. Details on this clone: What it binds is unknown.

The study, taken as a whole, reports: Clonotypes not shared had lower generation probabilities than those common to all four donors.

Method: immunoSEQ multiplex PCR; TCRdb's copy keeps in-frame clones and lacks some. The data contain 2 million to 2.5 million clones, 85% to 95% of them seen just once; the ten biggest clones take up around 0.35%. Every donor was a Caucasian adult from Nashville, Tennessee. The source material was naive CD4+ T cells from PBMCs. Subset noted: CD45RA+ positively selected. This receptor was identified in a man aged 18 to 29 in good health. Some clones in this sample may be carry-over from other donors' samples.

In DNA form, the CDR3 reads TGTGCCAGTAGTACACTAGGACACTCGGGGGGTACCCAGTACTTC. Protein sequence: CASSTLGHSGGTQYF. The J gene is TRBJ2-5, the V gene TRBV19; TRBD2 matches at 7 bases. The J segment lost 8 bases and the V segment lost 4 bases, leaving 13 bases of the junction unmatched. CDR1 and CDR2 from the germline V gene are LNHDA and SQIVND (reference sequence). The CDR3 totals 15 residues.